The 26 T cell receptor beta chains listed next were all sequenced from one sample in a study of shared clonotypes between healthy human individuals. The table came from immunoSEQ multiplex PCR; TCRdb's copy has only in-frame clones and leaves some out. The data hold a few million clones, with around 92% observed a single time. Material for sequencing was naive CD4+ T cells from PBMCs. Noted subset: CD45RA+ positively selected. Receptor source: a man aged 18 to 30 in good health. Some clones in this sample may be carry-over from other donors' samples.

The CDR3 is CASSSDREGWETQYF. CDR3 DNA: TGTGCCAGCAGCTCAGACAGGGAAGGTTGGGAGACCCAGTACTTC. The chain carries TRBV7-9 and TRBJ2-5; TRBD1 agrees at 7 bases. Losses at the gene ends were 4 bases for V and 5 bases for J; bases not matched to a gene: 10. CDR1 is SEHNR and CDR2 is FQNEAQ in the germline V gene (reference sequence). CDR3 length equals 15 residues.

This sequence joins TRBV7-2 and TRBJ2-1; possible D gene TRBD2, 6 bases. V lost 0 bases and J lost 8, with 11 bases in between. CDR1 is SGHTA and CDR2 is FQGNSA in the germline V gene. The CDR3 is 14 residues long. The CDR3 DNA reads TGTGCCAGCAGCTTAGCCCCTAGCGTCTATGAGCAGTTCTTC. Protein product: CASSLAPSVYEQFF.

V is TRBV10-3 and J is TRBJ2-1; 8 bases line up with TRBD1. The germline gives CDR1 ENHRY, CDR2 SYGVKD. The ends lost 8 bases at V and 9 bases at J; junction bases unmatched: 12. This CDR3 has 14 amino acids. The CDR3 spells CAIGYRQGAGEQFF. In nucleotides, the CDR3 is TGTGCCATCGGATATCGGCAGGGGGCTGGTGAGCAGTTCTTC.

This clone was observed once. The DNA for the CDR3 is TGTGCCAGCAGTTCCCCGTCGACCGCCTCACGTGAAAAACTGTTTTTT. Translating gives CASSSPSTASREKLFF. The chain recombines TRBV28 with TRBJ1-4; D remains unclear. The CDR3 length is 16 residues. Germline CDR1 is MDHEN and CDR2 is SYDVKM. The V and J ends lost 4 bases and 7 bases respectively, with 19 bases between them. Full variable domain (missing parts from reference TRBV28 and TRBJ1-4): DVKVTQSSRYLVKRTGEKVFLECVQDMDHENMFWYRQDPGLGLRLIYFSYDVKMKEKGDIPEGYSVSREKKERFSLILESASTNQTSMYLCASSSPSTASREKLFFGSGTQLSVL.

With respect to this clone: Other nucleotide sequences in the sample specify the same CDR3. The chain couples TRBV7-9 to TRBJ1-3, with TRBD1 identical over 10 bases. The CDR3 contains 15 residues. Germline-derived CDR1 and CDR2 are SEHNR and FQNEAQ (reference sequence). With 6 bases clipped from V and 3 bases from J, the junction kept 5 bases outside the gene matches. The CDR3 DNA reads as TGTGCCAGCAGTTCCGGGACAGGGGTTGGAAACACCATATATTTT. This encodes CASSSGTGVGNTIYF.

The rearrangement links TRBV9 to TRBJ2-7, with 7 positions matching TRBD2. Germline V lookup: CDR1 SGDLS, CDR2 YYNGEE. There are 16 residues in the CDR3. With V trimmed by 3 bases and J by 3 bases, 12 bases remained unmatched. The CDR3 DNA reads as TGTGCCAGCAGCGCCGGATGGGGCGGGAGAAACTACGAGCAGTACTTC. Protein sequence: CASSAGWGGRNYEQYF.

Note on this clone: Within the sample, other DNA sequences also encode this same CDR3. This chain connects TRBV7-9 to TRBJ2-3; D may be TRBD2 (6 bases). The germline V gene encodes CDR1 SEHNR and CDR2 FQNEAQ (reference sequence). V lost 5 bases and J lost 2, with 11 bases in between. This CDR3 is 14 amino acids long. The CDR3 loop is CASSRRLDTDTQYF. The CDR3 DNA reads as TGTGCCAGCAGCCGAAGACTAGACACAGATACGCAGTATTTT.

To note about this clone: This specimen includes other DNA sequences encoding the same CDR3. CDR3 sequence: CASSLAAGSFYEQYF. The CDR3, as DNA: TGCGCCAGCAGCTTGGCCGCAGGGTCCTTCTACGAGCAGTACTTC. This chain links TRBV5-1 with TRBJ2-7, with D possibly being TRBD1 (5 bases). The CDR3 is 15 residues long. The V end was cut by 0 bases, the J end by 3 bases, with 13 bases between. Per the germline V gene, CDR1 is SGHRS and CDR2 is YFSETQ.

A word on this clone: Additional DNA sequences in this sample encode the identical CDR3. CDR3 sequence: CASSLGGNSYEQYF. The CDR3 DNA is TGTGCCAGCAGCTTGGGGGGAAACAGTTACGAGCAGTACTTC. The V and J genes are TRBV5-4 and TRBJ2-7; D unclear. The germline gives CDR1 SGHNT, CDR2 YYREEE (reference sequence). V gave up 0 bases and J gave up 4 bases, with 11 bases separating them. CDR3 length: 14 amino acids.

This clone is a singleton in its sample. This same CDR3 is encoded by further DNA sequences in the sample. The rearrangement links TRBV28 to TRBJ1-5, with 9 bases identical to TRBD1. Losses at the gene ends were 6 bases for V and 5 bases for J; bases not matched to a gene: 2. The CDR3 runs to 13 residues. Germline assignment: CDR1 MDHEN and CDR2 SYDVKM. The CDR3 DNA sequence: TGTGCCAGCAGGCGACAGGGGGATCAGCCCCAGCATTTT. Its protein product is CASRRQGDQPQHF.

The chain employs TRBV7-9 and TRBJ2-5; perhaps TRBD2 as D (6 bases). The CDR3 totals 14 residues. Germline-derived CDR1 and CDR2 are SEHNR and FQNEAQ (reference sequence). Trimming took 3 bases from V and 5 from J, leaving 13 bases between them. As DNA, the CDR3 is TGTGCCAGCAGCTTCCTGGGCGGGATGGAGACCCAGTACTTC. Translating gives CASSFLGGMETQYF.

This chain joins TRBV7-3 and TRBJ2-1; no clear D. This CDR3 has 15 residues. Germline V gene lookup returns CDR1 SGHTA and CDR2 FQGTGA. The ends were cut back, 3 bases at V and 3 bases at J, with 12 bases in the middle. The CDR3 reads CASSFFADNYNEQFF. The DNA of the CDR3 is TGTGCCAGCAGCTTCTTCGCGGATAACTACAATGAGCAGTTCTTC.

This chain joins TRBV23-1 and TRBJ2-6; D gene ambiguous. TRBV23-1 is assigned to the ORF class and has an uncertain function. V was pared by 3 bases and J by 2 bases, with 11 bases between. The CDR3 contains 16 residues. The CDR3 region is CASSHARIAGANVLTF. The CDR3 nucleotides read TGCGCCAGCAGTCACGCTAGAATTGCTGGGGCCAACGTCCTGACTTTC.

This clone was observed a handful of times. The rearrangement joins TRBV6-1 to TRBJ2-7; possible D gene TRBD1, 5 bases. CDR1 and CDR2 (germline): MNHNS, SASEGT. Trimming removed 3 bases from V and 2 bases from J, with 5 bases in between. The CDR3 extends over 12 amino acids. The CDR3 region is CASSETAYEQYF. DNA of the CDR3: TGTGCCAGCAGTGAGACAGCCTACGAGCAGTACTTC.

Comments on this clone: Other DNA sequences within the sample encode an identical CDR3. This chain links TRBV5-1 with TRBJ2-3; no firm D call. CDR1 is SGHRS and CDR2 is YFSETQ in the germline V gene. CDR3 length: 12 amino acids. The V end was cut by 3 bases, the J end by 3 bases, with 5 bases between. CDR3 bases: TGCGCCAGCAGCTACCTTACAGATACGCAGTATTTT. Its protein is CASSYLTDTQYF.

J is TRBJ1-3 and V is TRBV4-1; no clear D. V lost 1 base and J lost 0, with 10 bases in between. Germline V gene sequence: CDR1 MGHRA, CDR2 YSYEKL. This CDR3 comprises 16 residues. The CDR3 protein is CASSQGHVPSGNTIYF. The CDR3 DNA is TGCGCCAGCAGCCAAGGCCACGTCCCCTCTGGAAACACCATATATTTT.

The genes are TRBV28 and TRBJ1-3, with D possibly being TRBD1 (6 bases). This CDR3 spans 16 amino acids. Germline V gene data show CDR1 as MDHEN and CDR2 as SYDVKM. With 5 bases removed from V and 4 bases from J, the gap between germline ends came to 18 bases. DNA for the CDR3: TGTGCCAGCAGTGGGGCAGGGGCTGCACTCGGAAACACCATATATTTT. Translating it yields CASSGAGAALGNTIYF.

This chain uses TRBV7-9 with TRBJ2-1; 9 bases line up with TRBD2. The CDR3 spans 17 residues. Trimming cost V 5 bases and J 4 bases; bases outside gene matches: 12. Germline V gene data show CDR1 as SEHNR and CDR2 as FQNEAQ (reference sequence). The CDR3 loop is CASSGAGLAGVYNEQFF. The CDR3 nucleotides read TGTGCCAGCAGCGGTGCTGGTTTAGCGGGAGTGTACAATGAGCAGTTCTTC. Full variable domain (rest looked up from reference TRBV7-9 and TRBJ2-1): DTGVSQNPRHKITKRGQNVTFRCDPISEHNRLYWYRQTLGQGPEFLTYFQNEAQLEKSRLLSDRFSAERPKGSFSTLEIQRTEQGDSAMYLCASSGAGLAGVYNEQFFGPGTRLTVL.

For this clone: Additional DNA sequences in this sample encode the identical CDR3. The chain combines TRBV6-6 with TRBJ1-5, with D perhaps matching TRBD1 (5 bases). The V gene's germline CDR1 is MNHNY and CDR2 SVGAGI (reference sequence). The V end was cut by 6 bases, the J end by 2 bases, with 5 bases between. CDR3 size: 12 residues. CDR3 DNA sequence: TGTGCCAGCAGGGGGGGCAATCAGCCCCAGCATTTT. Translating it yields CASRGGNQPQHF.

V and J are TRBV28 and TRBJ2-7, with TRBD2 matching over 9 bases. This CDR3 region has 14 residues. J gave up 5 bases and V 8 bases, and 10 bases lay outside the gene matches. Germline values: CDR1 MDHEN, CDR2 SYDVKM. CDR3 bases: TGTGCCAGCGTTCGGCGGGGGGGTCCCAACGAGCAGTACTTC. It yields the protein CASVRRGGPNEQYF.

The sample holds one count of this clone. This chain uses TRBV5-1 with TRBJ2-5; 12 nucleotides match TRBD2. The CDR3 contains 15 residues. V shed 4 bases and J 6 bases; nucleotides not matched to a gene: 7. CDR1 SGHRS and CDR2 YFSETQ come from the germline V gene. CDR3 DNA: TGCGCCAGCAGCCCCCAGACTAGCGGGAGACAGACCCAGTACTTC. It specifies CASSPQTSGRQTQYF. The whole variable domain, filled in from reference TRBV5-1 and TRBJ2-5, reads KAGVTQTPRYLIKTRGQQVTLSCSPISGHRSVSWYQQTPGQGLQFLFEYFSETQRNKGNFPGRFSGRQFSNSRSEMNVSTLELGDSALYLCASSPQTSGRQTQYFGPGTRLLVL.

This chain uses TRBV19 with TRBJ2-3; possibly TRBD2 for D (5 bases). CDR3 length equals 15 residues. Trimming took off 3 bases at V and 0 bases at J, with 10 bases between the two ends. CDR1 LNHDA and CDR2 SQIVND come from the germline V gene (reference sequence). DNA for the CDR3: TGTGCCAGTAGTATCTTGAGCGGTAGCACAGATACGCAGTATTTT. Its protein product is CASSILSGSTDTQYF.

V is TRBV30 and J is TRBJ2-2; no firm D call. The germline V and J ends were trimmed by 3 bases and 7 bases, with 12 bases remaining between them. The CDR3 loop spans 13 amino acids. CDR1 is GTSNPN and CDR2 is SVGIG in the germline V gene (reference sequence). CDR3 DNA sequence: TGTGCCTGGAGCATAAGTTGGGGCGGGGAGCTGTTTTTT. As protein: CAWSISWGGELFF.

This clone was observed once. One end of the junction is discordant with germline, which a read error may explain. J is TRBJ1-3 and V is TRBV14; unclear D gene. Germline V gives CDR1 SGHDN, CDR2 FVKESK. CDR3 size: 14 residues. CDR3 sequence: CASSLGHFWKHHIF. CDR3 DNA sequence: TGTGCCAGCAGTCTTGGCCATTTCTGGAAACACCATATATTT.

The chain links TRBV5-1 to TRBJ2-7; 8 bases are a match to TRBD2. CDR1 and CDR2 (germline): SGHRS, YFSETQ. The ends lost 5 bases at V and 4 bases at J; junction bases unmatched: 8. CDR3 length: 14 amino acids. DNA for the CDR3: TGCGCCAGCAGTCGGGAGGGCCTAAAGTACGAGCAGTACTTC. Protein product: CASSREGLKYEQYF.

The rearrangement uses TRBV6-6 and TRBJ2-7, with 10 positions matching TRBD1. The V and J ends lost 3 bases and 6 bases, in that order; junction bases with no gene match: 8. The germline V gene encodes CDR1 MNHNY and CDR2 SVGAGI (reference sequence). The length of the CDR3 is 15 residues. This chain's CDR3 is CASSYRQGAVSEQYF. The CDR3 nucleotides are TGTGCCAGCAGTTATCGACAGGGGGCGGTCAGCGAGCAGTACTTC.